This T cell receptor (beta chain) stems from a study of T-cell reconstitution after alpha-beta-depleted transplantation in children. Study findings and constraints: A year post-transplant, T-cell counts and diversity derived mostly from newly produced T cells.

Construction of the TCRbeta library involved unique molecular identifiers. TCRdb re-derived calls from the PCR reads in MiXCR, one entry per CDR3 protein. Of roughly 400,000 distinct CDR3 sequences in the sample, around two fifths were seen once. A word on this clonotype: Its specificity is unknown.

CDR1 and CDR2 (germline): DFQATT, SNEGSKA (reference sequence). This CDR3 contains 18 residues. V dropped 0 bases and J dropped 4 bases, with 21 bases sitting between them. The chain couples TRBV20-1 to TRBJ2-2; D possibly uses TRBD1 or TRBD2 (5 bases each). This TCR came from a girl aged 2-10 years with aplastic anemia, due to receive a stem cell transplant. The sample in question was PBMCs, obtained before TCRalphabeta/CD19-depleted stem cell transplant. CDR3 sequence reads: CSARDRIGGTLGTGELFF. The CDR3 nucleotides read TGCAGTGCTAGAGATCGTATTGGGGGAACATTGGGCACCGGGGAGCTGTTTTTT.